This TCR beta chain was recorded in a study of blood T cell repertoires in COVID-19. In the study overall: Specimens from acute and convalescent COVID-19 originated in the United States, Italy and Spain. In each case, the material was cDNA or gDNA derived from T cells, B-cell-depleted T cells, or PBMCs.

With V trimmed by 0 bases and J by 0 bases, 2 bases remained unmatched. The CDR3 spans 16 residues. Germline V gene sequence: CDR1 SGHNT, CDR2 YYREEE (reference sequence). In the authors' methods: Amplification of reference gene primers was used by the study to estimate nucleated cell counts. The assay was immunoSEQ multiplex PCR, and TCRdb's table has in-frame clones only and misses some. V, J and clone size were drawn from that table, and D and trimming were deduced from the DNA. The table records about 240,000 clones, around 85% of them present only once. The J gene is TRBJ2-1, the V gene TRBV5-4; 8 positions agree with TRBD2. This TCR was recovered from a woman older than 75 with acute or convalescent COVID-19. Sequences were obtained from peripheral blood. Written as DNA, the CDR3 is TGTGCCAGCAGCTTGGACGCGGGGGGCTCCTACAATGAGCAGTTCTTC. It translates to CASSLDAGGSYNEQFF.